A selection of T cell receptor beta chains follows, all from one sample in a study of CD4 T cells in relation to SARS-CoV-2 and coronaviruses. The data were produced by immunoSEQ multiplex PCR, yet TCRdb's version contains in-frame clones alone and is incomplete. The sample includes under 90,000 clones, roughly 93% of them seen just once. The source material was naive CD4+ T cells from PBMCs. The source of these receptors is a human donor in good health. Each CDR3 is given with its conserved first and last residue. The order of the fields is CDR3 DNA, CDR3 protein, clone size, V gene, J gene, D gene. The D gene is left open where the match is weak. Clone size appears in some rows only: once, few, many, or a class for an expanded clone.

DNA: TGTGCCAGCAGCTTGCAACAGGGGATATACGAGCAGTACTTC; CDR3: CASSLQQGIYEQYF; size: once; V: TRBV5-4; J: TRBJ2-7; D: TRBD1
DNA: TGTGCCAGCAGCGCCCCGGGACAGGGCTATGGCTACACCTTC; CDR3: CASSAPGQGYGYTF; size: -; V: TRBV7-2; J: TRBJ1-2; D: TRBD1
DNA: TGTGCCAGCAGCCAAGGGACTAGCGGGAGGAGGGATACGCAGTATTTT; CDR3: CASSQGTSGRRDTQYF; size: -; V: TRBV3-1/TRBV3-2; J: TRBJ2-3; D: TRBD2
DNA: TGTGCCAGTAGTATAGAAACGACAGGGGCGTGGAACACTGAAGCTTTCTTT; CDR3: CASSIETTGAWNTEAFF; size: -; V: TRBV19; J: TRBJ1-1; D: TRBD1
DNA: TGCGCCAGCAGCTTGGGGACAGGGGTGCAGTTCTTC; CDR3: CASSLGTGVQFF; size: -; V: TRBV5-1; J: TRBJ2-1; D: TRBD1
DNA: TGTGCCAGCAGCTCCCGGGACAGTCAAGAGACCCAGTACTTC; CDR3: CASSSRDSQETQYF; size: -; V: TRBV5-4; J: TRBJ2-5; D: TRBD1
DNA: TGTGCCTACCAGACTAGGGGGGACACTGAAGCTTTCTTT; CDR3: CAYQTRGDTEAFF; size: -; V: TRBV28; J: TRBJ1-1; D: -
DNA: TGTGCCAGCACCCCCCTAAGTAATTCACCCCTCCACTTT; CDR3: CASTPLSNSPLHF; size: -; V: TRBV6-6; J: TRBJ1-6; D: -
DNA: TGTGCCAGCAGTGTACCGGATAGCACAGATACGCAGTATTTT; CDR3: CASSVPDSTDTQYF; size: once; V: TRBV7-8; J: TRBJ2-3; D: -
DNA: TGTGCCAGCAGTGAGGGGTCCCAAGAGACCCAGTACTTC; CDR3: CASSEGSQETQYF; size: -; V: TRBV7-3; J: TRBJ2-5; D: -
DNA: TGTGCCAGCAGTGAAAGTATGAACACTGAAGCTTTCTTT; CDR3: CASSESMNTEAFF; size: -; V: TRBV2; J: TRBJ1-1; D: -
DNA: TGTGCCAGCAGCCGCTTGGGGGGGCCCGACTACAATGAGCAGTTCTTC; CDR3: CASSRLGGPDYNEQFF; size: -; V: TRBV14; J: TRBJ2-1; D: -
DNA: TGTGCCAGCAGCCAAGTGACCTCTCCCGGGGAGCTGTTTTTT; CDR3: CASSQVTSPGELFF; size: -; V: TRBV3-1/TRBV3-2; J: TRBJ2-2; D: -
DNA: TGCGCCAGCAGCCGTGAACCACGATCAGGCACAGATACGCAGTATTTT; CDR3: CASSREPRSGTDTQYF; size: few; V: TRBV5-1; J: TRBJ2-3; D: -
DNA: TGTGCCAGCACGGACGGAGGGGTTGCTTTCTTT; CDR3: CASTDGGVAFF; size: -; V: TRBV6-5; J: TRBJ1-1; D: -
DNA: TGTGCCAGCAGTTACCTAGCGGGGCGAACTAGCACAGATACGCAGTATTTT; CDR3: CASSYLAGRTSTDTQYF; size: -; V: TRBV6-2/TRBV6-3; J: TRBJ2-3; D: TRBD2
DNA: TGTGCCAGCAGCTGGAAGGGGAGACGAGCTTTCTTT; CDR3: CASSWKGRRAFF; size: -; V: TRBV5-6; J: TRBJ1-1; D: -
DNA: TGTGCCAGCAGCCCGACTAGCGGGAGACAAGAGACCCAGTACTTC; CDR3: CASSPTSGRQETQYF; size: -; V: TRBV5-4; J: TRBJ2-5; D: TRBD2
DNA: TGCGCCAGCAGTCCGACCCTCTCTGCAGGGGTCAATGAAAAACTGTTTTTT; CDR3: CASSPTLSAGVNEKLFF; size: once; V: TRBV23-1; J: TRBJ1-4; D: -
DNA: TGCAGCGTTGAAGATCCCAGGTCGGCTAATGAAAAACTGTTTTTT; CDR3: CSVEDPRSANEKLFF; size: -; V: TRBV29-1; J: TRBJ1-4; D: -
DNA: TGTGCCAGCAGCCAAGCGACACAACAGCCCCAGCATTTT; CDR3: CASSQATQQPQHF; size: -; V: TRBV4-2; J: TRBJ1-5; D: -
DNA: TGTGCCAGCAGTTCTTTTACTAGCGGCCTCTACGAGCAGTACTTC; CDR3: CASSSFTSGLYEQYF; size: -; V: TRBV6-2/TRBV6-3; J: TRBJ2-7; D: TRBD2
DNA: TGTGCCACCAGTCCCGGGACAGTCTCCTACGAGCAGTACTTC; CDR3: CATSPGTVSYEQYF; size: -; V: TRBV24-1; J: TRBJ2-7; D: TRBD1
DNA: TGCGCCAGCAGCCGGGGGACTAGCGGGAGGAGCTCCTACAATGAGCAGTTCTTC; CDR3: CASSRGTSGRSSYNEQFF; size: -; V: TRBV5-1; J: TRBJ2-1; D: TRBD2
DNA: TGTGCCAGCAGCTTTTGGGGAGATACGCAGTATTTT; CDR3: CASSFWGDTQYF; size: -; V: TRBV11-3; J: TRBJ2-3; D: -
DNA: TGTGCCAGCAGCTTAATAGCCCCGCTTGGTTTCCACGAGCAGTACTTC; CDR3: CASSLIAPLGFHEQYF; size: -; V: TRBV7-2; J: TRBJ2-7; D: -
DNA: TGTGCCATCAGTGAGGCTCAGAACACTGAAGCTTTCTTT; CDR3: CAISEAQNTEAFF; size: -; V: TRBV10-3; J: TRBJ1-1; D: -